The 17 T cell receptor beta chains below all came from one sample that was sequenced in a study of T cell changes during pregnancy in multiple sclerosis. Generated by immunoSEQ multiplex PCR, the TCRdb table keeps only in-frame clones and is missing some. The sample gives roughly 63,000 clones, 93% of which show up once; 3% to 4% is in the top ten. The specimen comprised CD8+ T cells from peripheral blood mononuclear cells, sampled in the second trimester of pregnancy. These receptor sequences come from a female donor with multiple sclerosis, enrolled in a pregnancy study.

The gene calls are TRBV27 and TRBJ1-5, with 7 bases aligning to TRBD1. The CDR3 contains 14 residues. The germline gives CDR1 MNHEY, CDR2 SMNVEV (reference sequence). Trimming removed 5 bases from V and 1 base from J; junction bases left unmatched: 2. The CDR3 loop reads CASSVQGSNQPQHF. CDR3 nucleotides: TGTGCCAGCAGTGTACAGGGGAGCAATCAGCCCCAGCATTTT.

The chain joins TRBV27 to TRBJ2-7; perhaps TRBD2 as D (6 bases). Trimming stripped 7 bases from V and 5 bases from J, with 9 bases between. Germline V gene sequence: CDR1 MNHEY, CDR2 SMNVEV (reference sequence). This CDR3 is 11 amino acids long. CDR3 nucleotide sequence: TGTGCCAGCACGCGCGGGGACGAGCAGTACTTC. Encoded protein: CASTRGDEQYF.

V and J are TRBV18 and TRBJ1-3; 7 nucleotides match TRBD1. Germline V gene lookup returns CDR1 KGHSH and CDR2 LQKENI. The CDR3 is made up of 15 amino acids. After removal of 3 bases from V and 1 base from J, the junction contained 3 bases not matched to a gene. CDR3 DNA sequence: TGTGCCAGCTCACCGGGACAGTCTTCTGGAAACACCATATATTTT. Encoded protein: CASSPGQSSGNTIYF.

V gene TRBV6-5 combines with J gene TRBJ2-7, with D maybe TRBD2 (5 bases). The CDR3 loop spans 15 amino acids. From germline, CDR1 is MNHEY and CDR2 SVGAGI. Deletions cut 0 bases from V and 3 bases from J, with 12 bases between. The CDR3 nucleotides read TGTGCCAGCAGTTACTCGATGAGGGAGAGCTACGAGCAGTACTTC. Protein: CASSYSMRESYEQYF.

This rearrangement joins TRBV11-3 to TRBJ1-3, with 9 bases fitting TRBD1. The CDR3 has 17 residues. Germline V gives CDR1 SGHNT, CDR2 YENEEA. The V and J ends lost 1 base and 0 bases, in that order; junction bases with no gene match: 4. CDR3 nucleotide sequence: TGTGCCAGCAGCTTAGGGGGACAGGGCGACTCTGGAAACACCATATATTTT. This encodes CASSLGGQGDSGNTIYF. Drawing the rest from reference TRBV11-3 and TRBJ1-3, the complete variable domain is EAGVVQSPRYKIIEKKQPVAFWCNPISGHNTLYWYLQNLGQGPELLIRYENEEAVDDSQLPKDRFSAERLKGVDSTLKIQPAELGDSAVYLCASSLGGQGDSGNTIYFGEGSWLTVV.

This chain joins TRBV13 and TRBJ1-3, with TRBD1 as a possible D gene (6 bases). Germline V gene sequence: CDR1 PRHDT, CDR2 FYEKMQ (reference sequence). This CDR3 contains 13 residues. Trimming left V 5 bases short and J 8 bases short, with 13 bases between. DNA of the CDR3: TGTGCCAGCAGCGACGAGGGGGTAGACACCATATATTTT. Residues: CASSDEGVDTIYF.

The CDR3 coding sequence is TGTGCCAGCAGTTTTAACAGGGGCGGTCAGCCCCAGCATTTT. Translated, it gives CASSFNRGGQPQHF. V and J are TRBV27 and TRBJ1-5; 7 bases are shared with TRBD1. Germline V CDR1 and CDR2: MNHEY, SMNVEV (reference sequence). This CDR3 has 14 residues. The ends lost 3 bases at V and 6 bases at J; junction bases unmatched: 5.

In its sample, this clone was seen once. The rearrangement uses TRBV5-8 and TRBJ2-5, with a possible D match to TRBD1 (6 bases). V lost 5 bases and J 2 bases, leaving 19 bases between the germline ends. The CDR3 covers 16 residues. Germline V lookup: CDR1 SGHTS, CDR2 YDEGEE. The CDR3 DNA reads as TGTGCCAGCAGTCGGCCAAGACAGGCCCTACAAGAGACCCAGTACTTC. The encoded protein is CASSRPRQALQETQYF.

The J gene is TRBJ2-2, the V gene TRBV7-9; 7 bases map to TRBD1. In germline, CDR1 is SEHNR, CDR2 FQNEAQ (reference sequence). V shed 5 bases, J shed 0 bases, and the junction held 6 bases outside the gene matches. The CDR3 covers 16 residues. CDR3 DNA sequence: TGTGCCAGCAGCATGCCTCAGGGGGCGAACACCGGGGAGCTGTTTTTT. It translates to CASSMPQGANTGELFF.

This chain links TRBV7-2 with TRBJ2-4; 7 bases are a match to TRBD2. The CDR3 consists of 15 residues. V shed 0 bases, J shed 4 bases, and the junction held 3 bases outside the gene matches. Per the germline V gene, CDR1 is SGHTA and CDR2 is FQGNSA. The CDR3 DNA follows: TGTGCCAGCAGCTTAGCGAGGGAGGGGAAAAACATTCAGTACTTC. Translating it yields CASSLAREGKNIQYF.

The rearrangement uses TRBV27 and TRBJ1-2; the match to TRBD1 covers 7 bases. The CDR3 runs 14 residues. After removal of 6 bases from V and 0 bases from J, the junction contained 4 bases not matched to a gene. CDR1 is MNHEY and CDR2 is SMNVEV in the germline V gene (reference sequence). The CDR3 coding sequence is TGTGCCAGCAGGGGGACAGTAGCTAACTATGGCTACACCTTC. It encodes CASRGTVANYGYTF.

The chain couples TRBV5-1 to TRBJ2-7; unclear D gene. The V and J ends lost 3 bases and 0 bases respectively, with 16 bases between them. The CDR3 contains 16 residues. Germline lookup yields CDR1 SGHRS and CDR2 YFSETQ. For the CDR3, the DNA is TGCGCCAGCAGCTCCGACGACATTGTACTCTCCTACGAGCAGTACTTC. Residues: CASSSDDIVLSYEQYF. Variable domain in full (rest from reference TRBV5-1 and TRBJ2-7): KAGVTQTPRYLIKTRGQQVTLSCSPISGHRSVSWYQQTPGQGLQFLFEYFSETQRNKGNFPGRFSGRQFSNSRSEMNVSTLELGDSALYLCASSSDDIVLSYEQYFGPGTRLTVT.

The chain joins TRBV28 to TRBJ1-5, with D unresolved. This CDR3 has 12 residues. V lost 6 bases and J 3 bases, leaving 6 bases between the germline ends. In germline, CDR1 is MDHEN, CDR2 SYDVKM. The CDR3 DNA is TGTGCCAGCAGCGACTACAATCAGCCCCAGCATTTT. It is translated as CASSDYNQPQHF.

The chain employs TRBV9 and TRBJ1-4, with 7 bases fitting TRBD1. Germline V CDR1 and CDR2: SGDLS, YYNGEE. With 4 bases clipped from V and 11 bases from J, the junction kept 11 bases outside the gene matches. This CDR3 is built from 14 residues. CDR3 loop: CASSPYRDSFKLFF. DNA of the CDR3: TGTGCCAGCAGCCCTTATAGGGACAGCTTTAAACTGTTTTTT.

The V call is TRBV7-9, the J call TRBJ1-1; D gene ambiguous. CDR1 is SEHNR and CDR2 is FQNEAQ in the germline V gene (reference sequence). The CDR3 totals 15 residues. Trimming left V 2 bases short and J 1 base short, with 11 bases between. In DNA, the CDR3 is TGTGCCAGCAGCTTACATCGGGGTCAGAACACTGAAGCTTTCTTT. Translating gives CASSLHRGQNTEAFF.

This chain joins TRBV7-3 and TRBJ2-3; 8 bases fit TRBD2. Germline loops: CDR1 SGHTA, CDR2 FQGTGA. The CDR3 extends over 16 amino acids. Trimming cost V 0 bases and J 5 bases; bases outside gene matches: 7. CDR3 nucleotide sequence: TGTGCCAGCAGCTTAACTGGCGGGGGGCCTCGAGATACGCAGTATTTT. Translation: CASSLTGGGPRDTQYF.

This clone showed up just once. The rearrangement links TRBV4-3 to TRBJ2-2, with 10 bases identical to TRBD2. The ends lost 0 bases at V and 3 bases at J; junction bases unmatched: 7. Per germline, CDR1 LGHNA and CDR2 YSLEER. The CDR3 has 18 residues. CDR3: CASSQDRLAGVYTGELFF. CDR3 bases: TGCGCCAGCAGCCAAGATCGGCTAGCGGGGGTCTACACCGGGGAGCTGTTTTTT.